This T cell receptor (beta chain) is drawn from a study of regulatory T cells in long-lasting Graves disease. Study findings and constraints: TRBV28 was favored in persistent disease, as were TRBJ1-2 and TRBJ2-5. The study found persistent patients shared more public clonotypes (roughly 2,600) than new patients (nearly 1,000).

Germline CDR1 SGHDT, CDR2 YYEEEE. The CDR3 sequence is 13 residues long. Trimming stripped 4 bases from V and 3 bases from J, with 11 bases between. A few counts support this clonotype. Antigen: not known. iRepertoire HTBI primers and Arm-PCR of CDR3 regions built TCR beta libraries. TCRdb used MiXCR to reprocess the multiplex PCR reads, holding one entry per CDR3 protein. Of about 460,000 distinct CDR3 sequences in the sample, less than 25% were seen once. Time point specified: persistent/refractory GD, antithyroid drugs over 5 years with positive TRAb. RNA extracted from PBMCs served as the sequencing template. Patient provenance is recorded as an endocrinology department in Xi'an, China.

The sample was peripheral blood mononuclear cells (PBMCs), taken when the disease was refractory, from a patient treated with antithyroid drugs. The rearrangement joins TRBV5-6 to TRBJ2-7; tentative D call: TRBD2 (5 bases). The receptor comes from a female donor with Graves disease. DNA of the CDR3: TGTGCCAGCAGCAGGCCCGGGGTCTACGAGCAGTACTTC. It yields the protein CASSRPGVYEQYF.